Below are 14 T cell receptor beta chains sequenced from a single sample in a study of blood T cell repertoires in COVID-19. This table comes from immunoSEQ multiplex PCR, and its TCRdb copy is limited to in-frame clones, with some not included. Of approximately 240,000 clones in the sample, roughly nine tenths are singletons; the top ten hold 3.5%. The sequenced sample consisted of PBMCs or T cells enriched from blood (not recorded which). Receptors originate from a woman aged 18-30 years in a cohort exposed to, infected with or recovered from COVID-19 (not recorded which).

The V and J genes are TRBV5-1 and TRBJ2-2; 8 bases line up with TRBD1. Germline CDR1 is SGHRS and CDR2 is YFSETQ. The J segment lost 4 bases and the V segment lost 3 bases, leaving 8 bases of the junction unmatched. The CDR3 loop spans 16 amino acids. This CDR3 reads CASSSYQGAGTGELFF. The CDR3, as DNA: TGCGCCAGCAGCTCCTATCAGGGGGCGGGCACCGGGGAGCTGTTTTTT.

The CDR3 protein is CASSEYGTSGKYNEQFF. Here the CDR3 DNA reads TGTGCCAGCAGTGAATATGGGACTAGCGGGAAATACAATGAGCAGTTCTTC. The V gene is TRBV25-1, the J gene TRBJ2-1; 13 bases are shared with TRBD2. The CDR3 runs 17 residues. J was trimmed by 4 bases and V by 0 bases; bases with no gene match: 3. The germline V gene encodes CDR1 MGHDK and CDR2 SYGVNS. The whole variable domain, filled in from reference TRBV25-1 and TRBJ2-1, reads EADIYQTPRYLVIGTGKKITLECSQTMGHDKMYWYQQDPGMELHLIHYSYGVNSTEKGDLSSESTVSRIRTEHFPLTLESARPSHTSQYLCASSEYGTSGKYNEQFFGPGTRLTVL.

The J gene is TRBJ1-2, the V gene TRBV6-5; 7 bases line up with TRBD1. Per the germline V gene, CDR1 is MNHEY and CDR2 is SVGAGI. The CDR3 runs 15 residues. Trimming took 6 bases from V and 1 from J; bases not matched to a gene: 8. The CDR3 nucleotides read TGTGCCAGCAGGCAGACAGGGAAGGTTAACTATGGCTACACCTTC. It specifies CASRQTGKVNYGYTF.

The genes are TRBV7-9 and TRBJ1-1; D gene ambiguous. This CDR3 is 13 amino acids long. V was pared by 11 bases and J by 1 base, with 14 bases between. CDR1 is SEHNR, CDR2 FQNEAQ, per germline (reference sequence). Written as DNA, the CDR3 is TGTGCCTCCCGCCACCAGGAGAACACTGAAGCTTTCTTT. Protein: CASRHQENTEAFF.

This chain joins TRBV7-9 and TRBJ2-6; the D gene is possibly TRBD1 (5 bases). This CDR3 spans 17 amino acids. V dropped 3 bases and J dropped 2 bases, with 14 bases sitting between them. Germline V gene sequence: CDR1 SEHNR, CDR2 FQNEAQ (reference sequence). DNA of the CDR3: TGTGCCAGCAGCTTTTTGCAGGGAAGCCCTGGGGCCAACGTCCTGACTTTC. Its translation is CASSFLQGSPGANVLTF.

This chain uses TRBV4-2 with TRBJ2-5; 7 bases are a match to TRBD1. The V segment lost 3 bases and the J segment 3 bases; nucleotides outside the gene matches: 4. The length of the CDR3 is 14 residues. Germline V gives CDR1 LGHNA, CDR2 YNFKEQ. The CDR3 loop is CASSHPDREETQYF. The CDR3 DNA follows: TGTGCCAGCAGCCATCCAGACAGGGAAGAGACCCAGTACTTC.

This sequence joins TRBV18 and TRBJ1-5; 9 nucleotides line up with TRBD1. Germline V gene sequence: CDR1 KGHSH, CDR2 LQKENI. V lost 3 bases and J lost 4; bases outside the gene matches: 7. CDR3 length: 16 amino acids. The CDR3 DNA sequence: TGTGCCAGCTCACCTCAGGGACAGGGACTTAATCAGCCCCAGCATTTT. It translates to CASSPQGQGLNQPQHF.

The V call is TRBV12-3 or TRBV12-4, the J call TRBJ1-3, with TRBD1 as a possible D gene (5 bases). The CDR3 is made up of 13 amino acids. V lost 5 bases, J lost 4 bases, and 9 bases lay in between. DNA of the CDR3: TGTGCCAGCAGTAGGACAATAGGAAACACCATATATTTT. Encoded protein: CASSRTIGNTIYF.

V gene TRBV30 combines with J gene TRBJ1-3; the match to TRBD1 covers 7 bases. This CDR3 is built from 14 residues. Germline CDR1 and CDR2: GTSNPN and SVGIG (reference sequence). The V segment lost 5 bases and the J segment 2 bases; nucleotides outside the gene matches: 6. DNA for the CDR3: TGTGCCTGGCACAGGGGTACGCCTGGAAACACCATATATTTT. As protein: CAWHRGTPGNTIYF.

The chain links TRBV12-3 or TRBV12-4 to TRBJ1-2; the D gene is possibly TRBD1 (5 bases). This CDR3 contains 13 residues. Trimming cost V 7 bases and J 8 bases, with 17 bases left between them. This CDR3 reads CASTLRQGWGYTF. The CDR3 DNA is TGTGCCAGCACCCTCCGCCAGGGTTGGGGCTACACCTTC.

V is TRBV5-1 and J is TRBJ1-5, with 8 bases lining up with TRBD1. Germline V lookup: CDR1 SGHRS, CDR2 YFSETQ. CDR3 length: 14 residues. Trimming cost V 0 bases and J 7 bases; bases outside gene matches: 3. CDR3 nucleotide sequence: TGCGCCAGCAGCTTGGGACAGGGGACCCAGCCCCAGCATTTT. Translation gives CASSLGQGTQPQHF.

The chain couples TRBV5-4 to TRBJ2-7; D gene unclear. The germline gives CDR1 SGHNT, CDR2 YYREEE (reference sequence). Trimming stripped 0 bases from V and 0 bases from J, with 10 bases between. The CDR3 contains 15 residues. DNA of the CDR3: TGTGCCAGCAGCTTGGGCCCAGGTAGCTCCTACGAGCAGTACTTC. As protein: CASSLGPGSSYEQYF.

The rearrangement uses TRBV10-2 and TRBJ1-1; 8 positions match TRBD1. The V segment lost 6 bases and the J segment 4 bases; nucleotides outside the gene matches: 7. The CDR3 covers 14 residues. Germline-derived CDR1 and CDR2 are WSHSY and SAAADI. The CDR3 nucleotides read TGCGCCAGCAGCCCGGGACAGGTACCCACTGAAGCTTTCTTT. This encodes CASSPGQVPTEAFF.

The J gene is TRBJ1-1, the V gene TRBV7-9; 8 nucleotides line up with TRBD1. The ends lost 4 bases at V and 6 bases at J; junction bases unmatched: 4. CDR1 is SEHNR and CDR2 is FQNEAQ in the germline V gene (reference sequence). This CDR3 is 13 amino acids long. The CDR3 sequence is CASSWTGSAEAFF. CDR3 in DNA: TGTGCCAGCAGCTGGACAGGGAGCGCTGAAGCTTTCTTT.